This note documents a single T cell receptor (beta chain) sequence. The data stem from a study of OX40 agonist ivuxolimab in advanced cancers. Study-wide context: Aged 23 to 79 with a mean of approximately 57 years, they were 75% to 85% male.

Germline lookup yields CDR1 SGHRS and CDR2 YFSETQ. The length of the CDR3 is 13 residues. Trimming left V 6 bases short and J 2 bases short, with 9 bases between. The table came from immunoSEQ multiplex PCR; TCRdb's copy has only in-frame clones and leaves some out. The sample includes approximately 64,000 clones, about 87% of them seen just once. The TCR was taken from an adult with an advanced solid tumor such as melanoma, head and neck, liver or kidney cancer. This chain uses TRBV5-1 with TRBJ1-3; D is ambiguous. Specimen: CD4+ or CD8+ T cells sorted from blood, collected in a trial of the OX40 agonist ivuxolimab. The CDR3 coding sequence is TGCGCCAGCAAAACAGAGGCTGGAAACACCATATATTTT. It is translated as CASKTEAGNTIYF.